The 14 T cell receptor beta chains in this list originate from one sample, sequenced in a study of post-analysis software for immune sequencing data. Study-level findings and limits: Patients used about 5 TRBV segments, including TRBV5-6, TRBV5-1 and TRBV20-1, more often than controls.

Tagging with unique molecular identifiers was a feature of the TCR beta cDNA libraries. TCRdb re-derived calls from the PCR reads in MiXCR, one entry per CDR3 protein. This repertoire shows 700,000 to 900,000 distinct CDR3 sequences, around 42% found once; its top ten account for roughly 4.9%. The antigens for these receptors are not known. Sample: blood. The receptors come from a girl aged 5-17 years with multiple sclerosis.

This clonotype was found many times. The J gene is TRBJ2-7, the V gene TRBV6-5; D possibly corresponds to TRBD1 (6 bases). The V end was cut by 5 bases, the J end by 3 bases, with 14 bases between. This CDR3 spans 14 amino acids. Germline V CDR1 and CDR2: MNHEY, SVGAGI. The CDR3 nucleotides are TGTGCCAGCAGTCCTAGCACAGGGTACTACGAGCAGTACTTC. Its protein product is CASSPSTGYYEQYF.

V usage is TRBV11-3 and J usage is TRBJ2-1; a possible D gene is TRBD1 (6 bases). The V end lost 0 bases, the J end lost 6 bases, and 12 bases lay between the germline ends. The germline CDR1 and CDR2 sequences are SGHNT and YENEEA. CDR3 length: 15 residues. The CDR3 region has the DNA TGTGCCAGCAGCTTAGATCGGGCAGGGGTCAATGAGCAGTTCTTC. Translation gives CASSLDRAGVNEQFF.

The chain employs TRBV4-3 and TRBJ2-1, with TRBD2 matching 13 bases. The germline gives CDR1 LGHNA, CDR2 YSLEER. This CDR3 has 16 residues. V was clipped by 3 bases and J by 8 bases; unmatched bases: 7. The CDR3 reads CASSQRTSGRGDEQFF. CDR3 sequence (DNA): TGCGCCAGCAGCCAGCGGACTAGCGGGAGAGGGGATGAGCAGTTCTTC.

This clonotype was recorded a few times. The chain combines TRBV7-3 with TRBJ2-7; D is perhaps TRBD1 or TRBD2 (5 bases each). This CDR3 contains 16 residues. Germline loops: CDR1 SGHTA, CDR2 FQGTGA. Trimming took 4 bases from V and 3 from J, leaving 19 bases between them. CDR3: CASSSTVGTPFYEQYF. In DNA form, the CDR3 reads TGTGCCAGCAGCTCTACCGTCGGGACCCCTTTCTACGAGCAGTACTTC.

The chain carries TRBV18 and TRBJ2-7; 15 bases agree with TRBD2. Germline-derived CDR1 and CDR2 are KGHSH and LQKENI. This CDR3 spans 15 amino acids. The ends lost 3 bases at V and 7 bases at J; junction bases unmatched: 4. The CDR3 DNA is TGTGCCAGCTCACCGGGACTAGCGGGAGGTCAGGAGCAGTACTTC. This codes for CASSPGLAGGQEQYF.

The chain employs TRBV7-2 and TRBJ2-7, with TRBD1 matching 11 bases. Unmatched junction bases numbered 4, after V lost 5 bases and J lost 1 base. Germline V gene lookup returns CDR1 SGHTA and CDR2 FQGNSA. CDR3 size: 15 residues. Here the CDR3 reads CASSRGDRGSYEQYF. CDR3 DNA sequence: TGTGCCAGCAGCCGAGGGGACAGGGGGTCCTACGAGCAGTACTTC.

The chain has TRBV29-1 and TRBJ1-1; no firm D call. Germline CDR1 and CDR2: SQVTM and ANQGSEA. Trimming left V 4 bases short and J 4 bases short, with 4 bases between. The CDR3 has 10 amino acids. The CDR3 sequence: CSVVGTEAFF. The CDR3 DNA reads as TGCAGCGTTGTAGGCACTGAAGCTTTCTTT. The variable domain in full, with the rest retrieved from reference TRBV29-1 and TRBJ1-1, is SAVISQKPSRDICQRGTSLTIQCQVDSQVTMMFWYRQQPGQSLTLIATANQGSEATYESGFVIDKFPISRPNLTFSTLTVSNMSPEDSSIYLCSVVGTEAFFGQGTRLTVV.

The chain joins TRBV10-3 to TRBJ1-2; 7 bases are shared with TRBD1. The CDR3 extends over 15 amino acids. CDR1 and CDR2 (germline): ENHRY, SYGVKD. V was clipped by 1 base and J by 6 bases; unmatched bases: 8. The CDR3 protein is CAISEWGQKNDGYTF. The CDR3 nucleotides are TGTGCCATCAGTGAGTGGGGACAGAAAAACGATGGCTACACCTTC.

This clonotype was seen a few times. The V and J genes are TRBV29-1 and TRBJ2-7; D possibly corresponds to TRBD1 (6 bases). With 7 bases removed from V and 0 bases from J, the gap between germline ends came to 16 bases. The germline gives CDR1 SQVTM, CDR2 ANQGSEA. The CDR3 loop spans 14 amino acids. As DNA, the CDR3 is TGCAGCGCTGTAGGGACGGACAGCTCCTACGAGCAGTACTTC. It codes for CSAVGTDSSYEQYF.

The V gene is TRBV30, the J gene TRBJ1-2; D is unresolved. CDR3 length equals 13 residues. Deletions cut 0 bases from V and 6 bases from J, with 11 bases between. The germline V gene encodes CDR1 GTSNPN and CDR2 SVGIG (reference sequence). The CDR3 loop is CAWSVLRQDGYTF. DNA for the CDR3: TGTGCCTGGAGTGTACTCCGGCAGGATGGCTACACCTTC.

This clonotype was counted between two and nine times. The rearrangement links TRBV7-9 to TRBJ2-1; 9 nucleotides line up with TRBD1. The V segment lost 5 bases and the J segment 6 bases; nucleotides outside the gene matches: 8. Germline assignment: CDR1 SEHNR and CDR2 FQNEAQ (reference sequence). CDR3 length equals 15 residues. The CDR3 DNA reads TGTGCCAGCAGCGATACCGGGACAGGGAGCAATGAGCAGTTCTTC. This gives the protein CASSDTGTGSNEQFF.

CDR3 in amino acids: CASSFTGVYEQYF. In DNA form, the CDR3 reads TGTGCCAGCAGTTTCACAGGGGTGTACGAGCAGTACTTC. The chain uses TRBV27 and TRBJ2-7; 7 bases fit TRBD1. The CDR3 runs to 13 residues. J was trimmed by 4 bases and V by 3 bases; bases with no gene match: 3. CDR1 is MNHEY and CDR2 is SMNVEV in the germline V gene (reference sequence).

V gene TRBV14 combines with J gene TRBJ1-4; D is uncertain. Trimming left V 2 bases short and J 7 bases short, with 14 bases between. Germline V gene sequence: CDR1 SGHDN, CDR2 FVKESK. CDR3 length: 15 amino acids. The CDR3 DNA reads as TGTGCCAGCAGCCAAATGGGTGGTCTGCGTGAAAAACTGTTTTTT. Protein: CASSQMGGLREKLFF.

The chain uses TRBV6-1 and TRBJ1-2; TRBD1 aligns across 8 bases. CDR3 length: 14 residues. The junction had 9 bases not matched to a gene; V was cut back by 4 bases and J by 8 bases. Germline V gives CDR1 MNHNS, CDR2 SASEGT. CDR3 nucleotide sequence: TGTGCCAGCAGTGCCTCCGGGACAGGACGCGGCTACACCTTC. It yields the protein CASSASGTGRGYTF.